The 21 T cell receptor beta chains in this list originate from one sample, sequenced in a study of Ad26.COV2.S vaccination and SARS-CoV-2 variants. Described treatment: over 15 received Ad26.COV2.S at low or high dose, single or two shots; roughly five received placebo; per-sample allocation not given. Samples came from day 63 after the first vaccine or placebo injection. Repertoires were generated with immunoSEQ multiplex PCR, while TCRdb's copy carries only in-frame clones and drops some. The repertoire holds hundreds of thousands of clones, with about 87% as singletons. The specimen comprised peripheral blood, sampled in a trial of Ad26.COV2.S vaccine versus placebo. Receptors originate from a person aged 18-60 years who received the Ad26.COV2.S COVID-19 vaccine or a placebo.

CDR3 DNA sequence: TGTGCCAGCAGCCATAAGATATTTGACACTGAAGCTTTCTTT. Protein product: CASSHKIFDTEAFF. This chain joins TRBV9 and TRBJ1-1; no clear D. The V and J ends lost 4 bases and 3 bases respectively, with 13 bases between them. Germline CDR1 reads SGDLS; CDR2 reads YYNGEE. This CDR3 has 14 amino acids.

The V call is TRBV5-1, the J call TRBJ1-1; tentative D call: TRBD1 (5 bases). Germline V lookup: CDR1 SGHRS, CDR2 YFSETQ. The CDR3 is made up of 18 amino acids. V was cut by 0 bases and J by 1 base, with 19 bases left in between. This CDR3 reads CASSLVRGSAYGNTEAFF. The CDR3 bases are TGCGCCAGCAGCTTGGTGCGGGGGTCCGCGTACGGGAACACTGAAGCTTTCTTT. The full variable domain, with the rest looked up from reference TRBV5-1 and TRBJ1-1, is KAGVTQTPRYLIKTRGQQVTLSCSPISGHRSVSWYQQTPGQGLQFLFEYFSETQRNKGNFPGRFSGRQFSNSRSEMNVSTLELGDSALYLCASSLVRGSAYGNTEAFFGQGTRLTVV.

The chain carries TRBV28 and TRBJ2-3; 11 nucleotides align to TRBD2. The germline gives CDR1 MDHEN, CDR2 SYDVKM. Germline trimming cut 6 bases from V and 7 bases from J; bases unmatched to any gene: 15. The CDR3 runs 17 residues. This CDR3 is CASSRGLAGTLVNTQYF. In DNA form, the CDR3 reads TGTGCCAGCAGCCGCGGACTAGCGGGCACACTTGTAAATACGCAGTATTTT.

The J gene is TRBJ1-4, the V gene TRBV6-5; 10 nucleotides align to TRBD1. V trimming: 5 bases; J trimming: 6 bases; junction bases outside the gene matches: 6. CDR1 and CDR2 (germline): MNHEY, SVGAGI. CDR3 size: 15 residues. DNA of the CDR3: TGTGCCAGCAGTACTCGGACAGGGGGATATGAAAAACTGTTTTTT. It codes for CASSTRTGGYEKLFF.

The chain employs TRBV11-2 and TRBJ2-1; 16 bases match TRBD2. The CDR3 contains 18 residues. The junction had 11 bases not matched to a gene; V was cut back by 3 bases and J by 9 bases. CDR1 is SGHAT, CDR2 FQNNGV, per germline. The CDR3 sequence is CASSFVGLAGGLSGEQFF. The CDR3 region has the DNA TGTGCCAGCAGCTTTGTGGGACTAGCGGGAGGGTTGTCCGGTGAGCAGTTCTTC.

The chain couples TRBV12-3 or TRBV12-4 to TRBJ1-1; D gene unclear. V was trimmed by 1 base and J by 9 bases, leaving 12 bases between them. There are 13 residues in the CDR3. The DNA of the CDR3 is TGTGCCAGCAGTTTAGGGATAAGGGAGAAAGCTTTCTTT. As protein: CASSLGIREKAFF.

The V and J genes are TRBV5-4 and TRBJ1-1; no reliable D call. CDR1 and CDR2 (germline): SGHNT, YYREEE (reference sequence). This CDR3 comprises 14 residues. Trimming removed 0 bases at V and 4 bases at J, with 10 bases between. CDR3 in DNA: TGTGCCAGCAGCTTGGTCGGGCCAGCCACTGAAGCTTTCTTT. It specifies CASSLVGPATEAFF.

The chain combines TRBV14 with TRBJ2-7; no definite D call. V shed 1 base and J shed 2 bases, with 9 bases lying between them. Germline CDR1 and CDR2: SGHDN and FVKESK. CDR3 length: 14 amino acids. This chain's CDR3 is CASSQGSFAYEQYF. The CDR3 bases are TGTGCCAGCAGCCAAGGGAGTTTCGCCTACGAGCAGTACTTC.

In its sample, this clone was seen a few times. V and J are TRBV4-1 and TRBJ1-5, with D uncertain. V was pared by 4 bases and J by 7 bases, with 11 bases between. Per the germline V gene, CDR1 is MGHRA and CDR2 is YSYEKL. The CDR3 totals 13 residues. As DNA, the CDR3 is TGCGCCAGCAGCCCCACCGGCGGACAGCCCCAGCATTTT. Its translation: CASSPTGGQPQHF.

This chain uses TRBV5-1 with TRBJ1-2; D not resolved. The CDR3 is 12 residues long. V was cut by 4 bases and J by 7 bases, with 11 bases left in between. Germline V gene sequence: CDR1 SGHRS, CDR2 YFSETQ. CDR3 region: CASSGRGRGYTF. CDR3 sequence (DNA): TGCGCCAGCAGCGGGAGAGGTCGTGGCTACACCTTC.

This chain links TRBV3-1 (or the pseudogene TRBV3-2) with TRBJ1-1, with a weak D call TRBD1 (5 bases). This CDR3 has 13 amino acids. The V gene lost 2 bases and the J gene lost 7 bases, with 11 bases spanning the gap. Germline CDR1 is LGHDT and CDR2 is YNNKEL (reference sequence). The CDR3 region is CASSQRGAVEAFF. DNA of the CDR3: TGTGCCAGCAGCCAAAGGGGCGCCGTTGAAGCTTTCTTT.

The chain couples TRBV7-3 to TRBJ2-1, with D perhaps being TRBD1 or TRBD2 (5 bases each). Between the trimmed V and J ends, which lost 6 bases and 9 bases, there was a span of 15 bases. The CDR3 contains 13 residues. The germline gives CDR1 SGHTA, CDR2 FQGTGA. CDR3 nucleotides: TGTGCCAGCAGTCCCGGGGCTCGGGGTGAGCAGTTCTTC. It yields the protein CASSPGARGEQFF.

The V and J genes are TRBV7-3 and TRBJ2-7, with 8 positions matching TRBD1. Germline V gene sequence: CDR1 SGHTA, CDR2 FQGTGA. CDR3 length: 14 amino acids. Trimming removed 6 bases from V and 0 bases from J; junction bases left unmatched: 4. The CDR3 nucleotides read TGTGCCAGCAGGTTGACAGGGGTCTCCTACGAGCAGTACTTC. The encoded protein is CASRLTGVSYEQYF.

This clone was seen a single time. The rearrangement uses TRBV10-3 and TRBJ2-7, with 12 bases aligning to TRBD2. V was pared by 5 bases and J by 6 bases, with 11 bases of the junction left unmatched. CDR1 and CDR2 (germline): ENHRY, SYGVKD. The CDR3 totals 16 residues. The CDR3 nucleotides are TGTGCCATCAGTACTCCGGGACTAGCGGGTTTAGGCGAGCAGTACTTC. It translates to CAISTPGLAGLGEQYF.

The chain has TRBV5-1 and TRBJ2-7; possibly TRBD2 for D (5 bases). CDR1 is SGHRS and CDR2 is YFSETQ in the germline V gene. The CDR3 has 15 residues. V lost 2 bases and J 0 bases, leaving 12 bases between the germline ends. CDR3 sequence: CASSFRDSSSYEQYF. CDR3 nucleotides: TGCGCCAGCAGCTTCCGGGATTCTAGCTCCTACGAGCAGTACTTC.

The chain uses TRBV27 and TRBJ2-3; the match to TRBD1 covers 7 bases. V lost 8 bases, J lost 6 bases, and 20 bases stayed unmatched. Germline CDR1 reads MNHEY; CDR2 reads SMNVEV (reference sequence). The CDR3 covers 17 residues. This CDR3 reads CASPIGATGVNWDTQYF. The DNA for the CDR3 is TGTGCCAGCCCCATTGGGGCCACAGGGGTCAATTGGGATACGCAGTATTTT.

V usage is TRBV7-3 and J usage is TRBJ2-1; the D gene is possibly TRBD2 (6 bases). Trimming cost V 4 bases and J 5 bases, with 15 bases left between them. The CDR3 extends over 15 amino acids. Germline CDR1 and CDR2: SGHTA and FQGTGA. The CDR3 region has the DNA TGTGCCAGCAGCTATACTAGCCTTCCTAACAATGAGCAGTTCTTC. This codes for CASSYTSLPNNEQFF.

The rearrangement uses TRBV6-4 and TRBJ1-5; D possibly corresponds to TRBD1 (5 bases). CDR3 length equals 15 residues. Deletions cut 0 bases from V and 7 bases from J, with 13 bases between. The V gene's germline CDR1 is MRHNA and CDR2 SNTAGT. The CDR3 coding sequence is TGTGCCAGCAGTGACTCTGGGCAGGGTGGGCAGCCCCAGCATTTT. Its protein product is CASSDSGQGGQPQHF.

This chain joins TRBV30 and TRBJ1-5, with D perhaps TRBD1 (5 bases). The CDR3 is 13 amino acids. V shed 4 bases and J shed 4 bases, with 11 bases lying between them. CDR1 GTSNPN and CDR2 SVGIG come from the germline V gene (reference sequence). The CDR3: CAWNLGVNQPQHF. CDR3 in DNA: TGTGCCTGGAATCTGGGGGTGAATCAGCCCCAGCATTTT.

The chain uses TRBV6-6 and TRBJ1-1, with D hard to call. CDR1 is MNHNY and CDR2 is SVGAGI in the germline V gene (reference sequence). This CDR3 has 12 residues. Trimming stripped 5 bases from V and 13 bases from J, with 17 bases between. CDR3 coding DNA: TGTGCCAGCAGTCAGAAAAAGTGGGCGGTTTTCTTT. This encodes CASSQKKWAVFF.

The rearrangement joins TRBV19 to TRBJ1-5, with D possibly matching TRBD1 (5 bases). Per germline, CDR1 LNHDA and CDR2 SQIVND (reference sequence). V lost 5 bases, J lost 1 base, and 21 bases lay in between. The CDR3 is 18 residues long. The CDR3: CASSLGRVSIGSNQPQHF. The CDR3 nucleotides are TGTGCCAGTAGTCTCGGCAGGGTGAGTATTGGGAGCAATCAGCCCCAGCATTTT.